Listed below are T cell receptor beta chains from one sample, sequenced in a study of T cell changes during pregnancy in multiple sclerosis. Produced via immunoSEQ multiplex PCR; TCRdb's table is partial and in-frame only. The table records some 34,000 clones, nearly 95% of them present only once. Sequencing used CD4+ T cells from peripheral blood mononuclear cells, obtained in the third trimester of pregnancy. The receptors stem from a female donor in good health, enrolled as a control in a pregnancy study. Both conserved end residues are part of each CDR3. Each record gives: CDR3 length, D gene, J gene, clone size, V gene, CDR3 protein, CDR3 DNA. A D gene is named only where the DNA matches it firmly. Size is omitted from some rows. Given values are once, few, many or a class for expanded clones.

12 TRBD1 TRBJ1-4 few TRBV27 CASGQGYEKLFF TGTGCCAGCGGACAGGGGTACGAAAAACTGTTTTTT
12 NA TRBJ1-2 NA TRBV6-1 CASSQGNYGYTF TGTGCCAGCAGTCAGGGAAACTATGGCTACACCTTC
13 NA TRBJ1-2 once TRBV6-1 CASRTGTNYGYTF TGTGCCAGCAGGACAGGAACTAACTATGGCTACACCTTC
13 NA TRBJ2-7 NA TRBV25-1 CATNPGYSYEQYF TGTGCCACCAATCCAGGGTACTCCTACGAGCAGTACTTC
17 TRBD1 TRBJ1-2 NA TRBV19 CASTLPAADRVNYGYTF TGTGCCAGTACTCTTCCCGCGGCGGACAGGGTGAACTATGGCTACACCTTC
15 TRBD2 TRBJ2-7 NA TRBV11-2 CASTETASGTYEQYF TGTGCCAGCACCGAAACGGCTAGCGGAACTTACGAGCAGTACTTC
14 TRBD1 TRBJ2-2 NA TRBV7-3 CASSGTANTGELFF TGTGCCAGCTCCGGGACAGCGAACACCGGGGAGCTGTTTTTT
14 TRBD1 TRBJ2-3 NA TRBV5-1 CASSLGDRTDTQYF TGCGCCAGCAGCTTGGGGGACAGAACAGATACGCAGTATTTT
13 NA TRBJ1-2 NA TRBV28 CASSLGRNYGYTF TGTGCCAGCAGTTTGGGCCGTAACTATGGCTACACCTTC
12 NA TRBJ2-5 once TRBV9 CASNRDQETQYF TGTGCCAGCAACAGGGACCAAGAGACCCAGTACTTC
14 TRBD1 TRBJ2-7 once TRBV19 CASSSGTGAHEQYF TGTGCCAGTAGTTCTGGGACAGGGGCCCACGAGCAGTACTTC
17 NA TRBJ2-3 NA TRBV7-8 CASSRTTGLSSTDTQYF TGTGCCAGCAGTAGGACGACAGGCCTTTCTAGCACAGATACGCAGTATTTT
17 NA TRBJ1-4 NA TRBV7-9 CASSLGARKTTNEKLFF TGTGCCAGCAGCTTAGGCGCCAGGAAGACAACTAATGAAAAACTGTTTTTT
14 TRBD2 TRBJ2-7 NA TRBV4-2 CASSRGTRSDEQYF TGTGCCAGCAGCCGGGGGACTAGGTCGGACGAGCAGTACTTC
14 NA TRBJ2-2 NA TRBV9 CASSVGTGTGELFF TGTGCCAGCAGCGTAGGTACCGGCACCGGGGAGCTGTTTTTT
14 NA TRBJ2-5 NA TRBV7-6 CASSPLGGQETQYF TGTGCCAGCAGCCCCCTGGGGGGCCAAGAGACCCAGTACTTC
14 NA TRBJ1-1 NA TRBV16 CASSRAQGRTEAFF TGTGCCAGCAGCCGCGCTCAGGGGCGCACTGAAGCTTTCTTT
13 NA TRBJ2-2 NA TRBV7-7 CASSLTGTGELFF TGTGCTAGCAGCTTAACGGGAACCGGGGAGCTGTTTTTT
13 TRBD2 TRBJ2-3 NA TRBV7-6 CASSEGEGDTQYF TGTGCCAGCAGCGAAGGGGAGGGAGATACGCAGTATTTT
11 NA TRBJ1-1 NA TRBV20-1 CSATGQSEAFF TGCAGTGCCACCGGACAGTCTGAAGCTTTCTTT
13 NA TRBJ2-5 NA TRBV18 CASSLQRGETQYF TGTGCCAGCTCCCTCCAAAGGGGGGAGACCCAGTACTTC
12 NA TRBJ1-1 NA TRBV29-1 CSVATGVTEAFF TGCAGCGTCGCGACAGGTGTTACTGAAGCTTTCTTT
11 NA TRBJ1-1 NA TRBV6-5 CASRQAGEAFF TGTGCCAGCAGGCAGGCGGGTGAAGCTTTCTTT
13 NA TRBJ2-3 NA TRBV7-2 CASSLGGLGTQYF TGTGCCAGCAGCTTAGGCGGGTTAGGTACGCAGTATTTT
15 TRBD1 TRBJ2-7 NA TRBV4-3 CASSQDGTGTYEQYF TGCGCCAGCAGCCAAGATGGGACAGGGACCTACGAGCAGTACTTC
13 NA TRBJ1-4 once TRBV4-3 CASSQVGGEKLFF TGCGCCAGCAGCCAAGTGGGGGGGGAAAAACTGTTTTTT
13 NA TRBJ2-1 NA TRBV7-3 CASSSDRSDEQFF TGTGCCAGCAGCTCAGACAGGAGCGATGAGCAGTTCTTC
18 TRBD1 TRBJ1-3 once TRBV19 CASSPPLRDRAAGNTIYF TGTGCCAGTAGTCCACCTCTTAGAGACAGGGCCGCTGGAAACACCATATATTTT
17 TRBD1 TRBJ2-1 once TRBV7-2 CASSKLVLRDRGNEQFF TGTGCCAGCAGCAAATTAGTCCTCCGGGACAGGGGCAATGAGCAGTTCTTC
14 TRBD1 TRBJ1-2 NA TRBV7-2 CASSGDRGPYGYTF TGTGCCAGCAGCGGGGACAGGGGGCCCTATGGCTACACCTTC
14 TRBD1 TRBJ2-3 NA TRBV7-3 CASSPQGVGDTQYF TGTGCCAGCAGCCCCCAGGGGGTTGGAGATACGCAGTATTTT
15 NA TRBJ1-3 NA TRBV9 CASSPGHNSGNTIYF TGTGCCAGCAGCCCTGGACACAACTCTGGAAACACCATATATTTT
14 TRBD1 TRBJ1-2 NA TRBV19 CASTRTGMDYGYTF TGTGCCAGTACGAGGACAGGGATGGACTATGGCTACACCTTC
18 NA TRBJ2-2 NA TRBV19 CASTRGLTLPANTGELFF TGTGCCAGTACCCGGGGACTCACTCTCCCGGCGAACACCGGGGAGCTGTTTTTT
14 NA TRBJ2-2 NA TRBV7-6 CASTEVRNTGELFF TGTGCCAGCACCGAAGTCAGGAACACCGGGGAGCTGTTTTTT
19 TRBD1 TRBJ1-2 NA TRBV4-3 CASSQRQGGLTLKIYGYTF TGCGCCAGCAGCCAGCGACAGGGTGGCCTTACCTTGAAAATCTATGGCTACACCTTC
14 TRBD1 TRBJ2-4 NA TRBV18 CASSLGQGTNIQYF TGTGCCAGCTCCCTCGGACAGGGTACAAACATTCAGTACTTC
13 NA TRBJ1-2 NA TRBV7-2 CASSSYGGGAGTF TGTGCCAGCAGCTCATATGGGGGGGGCGCCGGGACCTTC
14 NA TRBJ2-1 NA TRBV7-2 CASSFRGALDEQFF TGTGCCAGCAGCTTCCGGGGGGCCCTAGATGAGCAGTTCTTC
18 NA TRBJ1-4 NA TRBV11-3 CASSLDREGGPVNEKLFF TGTGCCAGCAGCTTAGATCGAGAAGGGGGACCGGTAAATGAAAAACTGTTTTTT
14 NA TRBJ2-3 NA TRBV27 CASSFKTSSDTQYF TGTGCCAGCAGTTTTAAGACTTCTTCAGATACGCAGTATTTT
15 TRBD2 TRBJ2-5 NA TRBV7-9 CASSWDYGGTETQYF TGTGCCAGCAGCTGGGACTACGGGGGTACAGAGACCCAGTACTTC
13 TRBD1 TRBJ1-2 NA TRBV6-5 CASSTRQGGGYTF TGTGCCAGCAGTACCCGACAGGGGGGCGGCTACACCTTC
16 TRBD1 TRBJ1-1 NA TRBV18 CASSPRTGDRDTEAFF TGTGCCAGCTCACCCCGTACAGGGGACCGAGACACTGAAGCTTTCTTT
15 TRBD1 TRBJ2-7 NA TRBV5-6 CASSFRGRKGYEQYF TGTGCCAGCAGCTTCAGGGGGCGCAAAGGTTACGAGCAGTACTTC
16 NA TRBJ1-5 NA TRBV18 CASSPGQTGGNQPQHF TGTGCCAGCTCACCCGGACAGACTGGAGGCAATCAGCCCCAGCATTTT
11 NA TRBJ1-1 NA TRBV29-1 CSVGLRTEAFF TGCAGCGTTGGTCTGAGGACTGAAGCTTTCTTT
16 TRBD1 TRBJ2-2 NA TRBV9 CASSVKGQGATGELFF TGTGCCAGCAGCGTCAAGGGACAGGGCGCAACCGGGGAGCTGTTTTTT
16 TRBD2 TRBJ2-5 NA TRBV18 CASSPPGGLVLETQYF TGTGCCAGCTCACCACCGGGCGGACTAGTTCTGGAGACCCAGTACTTC
17 NA TRBJ1-4 few TRBV4-3 CASSQVSITETYEKLFF TGCGCCAGCAGCCAAGTATCAATCACAGAGACCTATGAAAAACTGTTTTTT
14 NA TRBJ2-3 NA TRBV6-5 CASRPQGGTDTQYF TGTGCCAGCAGACCACAGGGGGGGACAGATACGCAGTATTTT
13 TRBD1 TRBJ2-5 NA TRBV5-1 CASSLTGEETQYF TGCGCCAGCAGCTTGACAGGGGAAGAGACCCAGTACTTC
15 NA TRBJ2-3 NA TRBV6-4 CASSPEGLSTDTQYF TGTGCCAGCAGTCCGGAGGGACTCAGCACAGATACGCAGTATTTT
13 NA TRBJ2-3 NA TRBV18 CASSPQGGDTQYF TGTGCCAGCTCACCACAGGGCGGGGATACGCAGTATTTT
14 NA TRBJ1-2 NA TRBV6-5 CASSYLAQGHGYTF TGTGCCAGCAGTTACTTGGCCCAGGGGCATGGCTACACCTTC
15 NA TRBJ1-5 NA TRBV19 CASSPSQGLSQPQHF TGTGCCAGTAGTCCGAGCCAGGGTTTGTCGCAGCCCCAGCATTTT
14 NA TRBJ1-5 NA TRBV6-4 CASSDSGRGQPQHF TGTGCCAGCAGTGACTCAGGGAGAGGTCAGCCCCAGCATTTT
14 TRBD1 TRBJ1-1 NA TRBV2 CASSRQGANTEAFF TGTGCCAGCAGCCGACAGGGGGCGAACACTGAAGCTTTCTTT